This T cell receptor (beta chain) was captured by sequencing in a study of blood T cells in healthy people across ages. The CDR3 consists of 14 residues. V trimming: 7 bases; J trimming: 3 bases; junction bases outside the gene matches: 4. Germline V gives CDR1 MNHEY, CDR2 SVGEGT. Primers used in a second PCR of about 7 to 11 cycles were a sample-barcoded 5' primer and a J-beta primer mix. At least 2.5 million CDR3-containing paired-end reads were obtained per sample. TCRdb processed the 5' RACE reads anew with MiXCR; each CDR3 protein has one entry. The table has around 1,600,000 distinct CDR3 sequences, 35% to 45% seen once; the top ten hold 4%. This clonotype was seen a handful of times.

The rearrangement joins TRBV6-2 or TRBV6-3 to TRBJ1-4, with 8 bases fitting TRBD1. The specimen sequenced was blood. The sequence was collected from a woman under 30 in good health. The CDR3 region has the DNA TGTGCCAGCAACCAGGGGGCTTCTAATGAAAAACTGTTTTTT. Its translation is CASNQGASNEKLFF.